Following are 12 T cell receptor beta chains from one sample sequenced in a study of cytomegalovirus exposure and HLA in healthy donors. Repertoires were generated with immunoSEQ multiplex PCR, while TCRdb's copy carries only in-frame clones and drops some. The table has 150,000 to 200,000 clones, about 82% seen once. Specimen: PBMCs. These receptors came from a man younger than 45 in good health and CMV-seropositive.

The chain has TRBV10-3 and TRBJ2-1; 14 bases map to TRBD2. CDR3 length: 14 residues. Germline V gene sequence: CDR1 ENHRY, CDR2 SYGVKD. Trimming took 6 bases from V and 9 from J; bases not matched to a gene: 4. CDR3 protein: CAIRGLAGDGEQFF. The CDR3 bases are TGTGCCATCAGGGGACTAGCGGGGGATGGTGAGCAGTTCTTC.

This clone has more than one count but fewer than ten. The CDR3 loop is CASSELTGTEQYF. The CDR3 nucleotides are TGTGCCAGCAGTGAATTGACAGGGACCGAGCAGTACTTC. The chain links TRBV6-1 to TRBJ2-7, with 7 bases that match TRBD1. This CDR3 has 13 amino acids. Germline loops: CDR1 MNHNS, CDR2 SASEGT. Trimming took 2 bases from V and 6 from J; bases not matched to a gene: 4.

The chain employs TRBV9 and TRBJ1-6, with D possibly matching TRBD1 (6 bases). The CDR3 spans 17 residues. CDR1 and CDR2 from the germline V gene are SGDLS and YYNGEE. The ends were cut back, 1 base at V and 2 bases at J, with 13 bases in the middle. As DNA, the CDR3 is TGTGCCAGCAGCGTACCCCCGGACAGAACCTATAATTCACCCCTCCACTTT. It is translated as CASSVPPDRTYNSPLHF.

CDR3 DNA sequence: TGTGCCAGTAGTATTCCCTCCCATACACCGGGGGGCGCAGGCTACACCTTC. Its protein is CASSIPSHTPGGAGYTF. The V call is TRBV19, the J call TRBJ1-2, with D possibly matching TRBD1 (6 bases). The V gene's germline CDR1 is LNHDA and CDR2 SQIVND (reference sequence). The CDR3 sequence is 17 residues long. V was clipped by 3 bases and J by 8 bases, with 25 bases between them.

The chain has TRBV7-2 and TRBJ2-7; 9 bases agree with TRBD1. This CDR3 comprises 15 residues. The J segment lost 7 bases and the V segment lost 5 bases, leaving 12 bases of the junction unmatched. Looked up from germline, CDR1 is SGHTA and CDR2 is FQGNSA. The CDR3 spells CASSIRDRAFGEQYF. DNA for the CDR3: TGTGCCAGCAGCATCCGGGACAGGGCATTTGGGGAGCAGTACTTC.

The chain employs TRBV29-1 and TRBJ2-7; 8 bases are a match to TRBD1. The CDR3 covers 12 residues. Germline CDR1 SQVTM, CDR2 ANQGSEA. With V trimmed by 4 bases and J by 7 bases, 6 bases remained unmatched. CDR3 in amino acids: CSVGQGAKEQYF. The CDR3 region has the DNA TGCAGCGTTGGGCAGGGGGCAAAAGAGCAGTACTTC.

This sequence joins TRBV11-2 and TRBJ1-1; 8 bases fit TRBD1. The germline V gene has CDR1 SGHAT and CDR2 FQNNGV. V shed 3 bases, J shed 1 base, and the junction held 1 base outside the gene matches. CDR3 length equals 14 residues. The chain's CDR3 is CASSFDRGNTEAFF. CDR3 in DNA: TGTGCCAGCAGCTTCGACAGGGGGAACACTGAAGCTTTCTTT.

The rearrangement links TRBV30 to TRBJ2-7, with D possibly matching TRBD2 (6 bases). The CDR3 runs 14 residues. Germline CDR1 reads GTSNPN; CDR2 reads SVGIG (reference sequence). Trimming pared 1 base from V and 13 bases from J, leaving 23 bases between. DNA of the CDR3: TGTGCCTGGAGTGCCACAACCGGGAGCCCACTCTTATACTTC. Protein product: CAWSATTGSPLLYF.

CDR3 sequence: CASSYRPRGDYGYTF. Written as DNA, the CDR3 is TGTGCCAGCAGTTATCGACCTCGGGGGGACTATGGCTACACCTTC. This chain joins TRBV6-5 and TRBJ1-2, with D possibly being TRBD1 (5 bases). This CDR3 spans 15 amino acids. The V gene's germline CDR1 is MNHEY and CDR2 SVGAGI. V lost 3 bases, J lost 3 bases, and 14 bases lay in between.

The V call is TRBV5-1, the J call TRBJ2-1; 8 nucleotides agree with TRBD2. The CDR3 has 15 amino acids. V was clipped by 2 bases and J by 6 bases; unmatched bases: 7. The germline V gene has CDR1 SGHRS and CDR2 YFSETQ. CDR3 region: CASSFAVAGTNEQFF. CDR3 DNA: TGCGCCAGCAGCTTTGCGGTAGCGGGGACCAATGAGCAGTTCTTC.

This clone was seen only once. The genes are TRBV1 and TRBJ2-3; the listed D gene, TRBD2, was not tested against the DNA. TRBV1 is given as a pseudogene. The CDR3 has 16 residues. The chain's CDR3 is CTSHLPLAGGPDTQYF. CDR3 in DNA: TGCACCAGCCACCTCCCCCTAGCGGGGGGGCCGGATACGCAGTATTTT.

This clone was seen just once. The chain recombines TRBV7-9 with TRBJ2-4, with D unresolved. Germline CDR1 SEHNR, CDR2 FQNEAQ (reference sequence). With 5 bases removed from V and 5 bases from J, the gap between germline ends came to 7 bases. The CDR3 sequence is 12 residues long. The CDR3 nucleotides read TGTGCCAGCAGCATTAGTGAAAACATTCAGTACTTC. This codes for CASSISENIQYF. The entire variable domain, with the rest obtained from reference TRBV7-9 and TRBJ2-4, is as follows: DTGVSQNPRHKITKRGQNVTFRCDPISEHNRLYWYRQTLGQGPEFLTYFQNEAQLEKSRLLSDRFSAERPKGSFSTLEIQRTEQGDSAMYLCASSISENIQYFGAGTRLSVL.